Listed below are T cell receptor beta chains from one sample, sequenced in a study of neoadjuvant anti-PD-1 for oral cavity cancer. Measured with immunoSEQ multiplex PCR; TCRdb has only the in-frame clones, and not every one. The sample lists tens of thousands of clones, about 88% occurring once. The sequenced sample was PBMCs, obtained after nivolumab (anti-PD-1) treatment. The origin of the receptors is a person aged 35 to 85 with oral cavity squamous cell carcinoma. Each CDR3 is given with its conserved first and last residue. The order of the fields is clone size, V gene, J gene, D gene, CDR3 DNA, CDR3 protein. D genes are given only for firm matches. The listing skips clone size in some rows; elsewhere it reads once, few, many or a size class.

abundance: -
v_gene: TRBV2
j_gene: TRBJ2-1
d_gene: -
CDR3nt: TGTGCCAGCAGTGATGGGATGAGAGGTAGTGAGCAGTTCTTC
CDR3aa: CASSDGMRGSEQFF

abundance: -
v_gene: TRBV7-9
j_gene: TRBJ2-7
d_gene: TRBD2
CDR3nt: TGTGCCAGCATCATACCGGGGCTAGCGGGACCCGAGCAGTACTTC
CDR3aa: CASIIPGLAGPEQYF

abundance: -
v_gene: TRBV6-1
j_gene: TRBJ2-2
d_gene: -
CDR3nt: TGTGCCAGCAGTTCGGAGGGGAACACCGGGGAGCTGTTTTTT
CDR3aa: CASSSEGNTGELFF

abundance: -
v_gene: TRBV5-5
j_gene: TRBJ1-4
d_gene: TRBD1
CDR3nt: TGTGCCAGCAGCTGGAATCCGGGACAGACTAATGAAAAACTGTTTTTT
CDR3aa: CASSWNPGQTNEKLFF

abundance: -
v_gene: TRBV2
j_gene: TRBJ1-1
d_gene: -
CDR3nt: TGTGCCAGCCACAGGGAGATCACTGAAGCTTTCTTT
CDR3aa: CASHREITEAFF

abundance: -
v_gene: TRBV7-7
j_gene: TRBJ2-3
d_gene: -
CDR3nt: TGTGCTAGCAGCTTGTTGGGGACAGATACGCAGTATTTT
CDR3aa: CASSLLGTDTQYF

abundance: -
v_gene: TRBV15
j_gene: TRBJ2-7
d_gene: TRBD1
CDR3nt: TGTGCCACCGAAGACAGGGGAATATCCTACGAGCAGTACTTC
CDR3aa: CATEDRGISYEQYF

abundance: -
v_gene: TRBV5-1
j_gene: TRBJ2-5
d_gene: -
CDR3nt: TGCGCCAGCAGCTCGGCCCCGGAAAAGGGGGAGACCCAGTACTTC
CDR3aa: CASSSAPEKGETQYF

abundance: -
v_gene: TRBV6-5
j_gene: TRBJ2-3
d_gene: TRBD2
CDR3nt: TGTGCCAGCAGTTTCGGACTAGAAACAGATACGCAGTATTTT
CDR3aa: CASSFGLETDTQYF

abundance: -
v_gene: TRBV2
j_gene: TRBJ2-1
d_gene: TRBD1
CDR3nt: TGTGCCAGCAGTGTATCTAGAGGGGGCCACAATGAGCAGTTCTTC
CDR3aa: CASSVSRGGHNEQFF

abundance: -
v_gene: TRBV30
j_gene: TRBJ2-3
d_gene: TRBD2
CDR3nt: TGTGCCTGGAGGGTCCTAGCGGGAAGCGGGCTTACAGATACGCAGTATTTT
CDR3aa: CAWRVLAGSGLTDTQYF

abundance: -
v_gene: TRBV2
j_gene: TRBJ2-2
d_gene: TRBD2
CDR3nt: TGTGCCAGCAGTGAAGTGGGACTAGGCGGCGGGGAGCTGTTTTTT
CDR3aa: CASSEVGLGGGELFF

abundance: once
v_gene: TRBV6-5
j_gene: TRBJ1-4
d_gene: -
CDR3nt: TGTGCCAGCAGCCCGACACGGACGGGAGAAAAACTGTTTTTT
CDR3aa: CASSPTRTGEKLFF

abundance: once
v_gene: TRBV30
j_gene: TRBJ2-5
d_gene: -
CDR3nt: TGTGCCTGGGGAAGGGGCAGGGCCGCGGAGACCCAGTACTTC
CDR3aa: CAWGRGRAAETQYF

abundance: -
v_gene: TRBV6-9
j_gene: TRBJ2-5
d_gene: TRBD2
CDR3nt: TGTGCCAGCAGTTATAAGCGGGAGGGTGAAGAGACCCAGTACTTC
CDR3aa: CASSYKREGEETQYF

abundance: few
v_gene: TRBV6-5
j_gene: TRBJ2-7
d_gene: TRBD1
CDR3nt: TGTGCCAGCAGTTACCGGACAGGGGGTTGGTACTTC
CDR3aa: CASSYRTGGWYF

abundance: -
v_gene: TRBV6-6
j_gene: TRBJ1-5
d_gene: -
CDR3nt: TGTGCCAGCACCGACAGGATCAGCAATCAGCCCCAGCATTTT
CDR3aa: CASTDRISNQPQHF

abundance: -
v_gene: TRBV5-1
j_gene: TRBJ2-2
d_gene: -
CDR3nt: TGCGCCAGCAGCTGGGTTGGGCCGATGGAGGCCGGGGAGCTGTTTTTT
CDR3aa: CASSWVGPMEAGELFF

abundance: once
v_gene: TRBV6-5
j_gene: TRBJ2-3
d_gene: -
CDR3nt: TGTGCCAGCAGAGGCGGGATGTTGGGCACAGATACGCAGTATTTT
CDR3aa: CASRGGMLGTDTQYF

abundance: -
v_gene: TRBV7-8
j_gene: TRBJ2-7
d_gene: -
CDR3nt: TGTGCCAGCAGCCCACGGACGGTCGGCTCCTACGAGCAGTACTTC
CDR3aa: CASSPRTVGSYEQYF

abundance: -
v_gene: TRBV10-3
j_gene: TRBJ2-7
d_gene: -
CDR3nt: TGTGCCATCAGTGAGTCGAACCTCTACGAGCAGTACTTC
CDR3aa: CAISESNLYEQYF

abundance: -
v_gene: TRBV5-4
j_gene: TRBJ2-7
d_gene: -
CDR3nt: TGTGCCAGCAGCTTGGTCGAGGGGGAGCAGTACTTC
CDR3aa: CASSLVEGEQYF

abundance: -
v_gene: TRBV7-9
j_gene: TRBJ2-1
d_gene: TRBD2
CDR3nt: TGTGCCAGCAGCTTAACAATCCTCCGGGAGGCCCGGGGCAATGAGCAGTTCTTC
CDR3aa: CASSLTILREARGNEQFF

abundance: -
v_gene: TRBV5-4
j_gene: TRBJ2-2
d_gene: TRBD1
CDR3nt: TGTGCCAGCAGCTTGGAGGGCAGGGGGTCGGCCGGGGAGCTGTTTTTT
CDR3aa: CASSLEGRGSAGELFF

abundance: -
v_gene: TRBV20-1
j_gene: TRBJ2-7
d_gene: -
CDR3nt: TGCAGTGCCGTACCTTACGAGGAGCAGTACTTC
CDR3aa: CSAVPYEEQYF

abundance: -
v_gene: TRBV6-5
j_gene: TRBJ2-1
d_gene: -
CDR3nt: TGTGCCACCCAGGAGAGGCGCTACAATGAGCAGTTCTTC
CDR3aa: CATQERRYNEQFF

abundance: -
v_gene: TRBV9
j_gene: TRBJ2-2
d_gene: -
CDR3nt: TGTGCCAGCAGCGTAGCGATAGGCCCTACCGGGGCCGGGGAGCTGTTTTTT
CDR3aa: CASSVAIGPTGAGELFF

abundance: -
v_gene: TRBV29-1
j_gene: TRBJ2-1
d_gene: -
CDR3nt: TGCAGCGTTGAAGATGGCGCAGCGAACACGCTCAATGAGCAGTTCTTC
CDR3aa: CSVEDGAANTLNEQFF

abundance: -
v_gene: TRBV19
j_gene: TRBJ1-5
d_gene: -
CDR3nt: TGTGCCAGTAGTATTGGCAGCGGTAGCAATCAGCCCCAGCATTTT
CDR3aa: CASSIGSGSNQPQHF

abundance: -
v_gene: TRBV7-6
j_gene: TRBJ1-4
d_gene: -
CDR3nt: TGTGCCAGCAGCTTAGCGGTCAGGGGCGAAGAAAAACTGTTTTTT
CDR3aa: CASSLAVRGEEKLFF

abundance: -
v_gene: TRBV30
j_gene: TRBJ2-7
d_gene: -
CDR3nt: TGTGCCTGGAGCAGACAGAGGGATCCAGGCGAGCAGTACTTC
CDR3aa: CAWSRQRDPGEQYF

abundance: -
v_gene: TRBV10-3
j_gene: TRBJ1-3
d_gene: -
CDR3nt: TGTGCCATCAGTGTGGAAAGGGGGGGAAACACCATATATTTT
CDR3aa: CAISVERGGNTIYF

abundance: -
v_gene: TRBV29-1
j_gene: TRBJ2-2
d_gene: -
CDR3nt: TGCAGCGTTGATCTTGGGACCCTAGGAGGGGAGCTGTTTTTT
CDR3aa: CSVDLGTLGGELFF

abundance: -
v_gene: TRBV11-3
j_gene: TRBJ2-7
d_gene: -
CDR3nt: TGTGCCAGCAGCTTGGACAGTAGGTACGAGCAGTACTTC
CDR3aa: CASSLDSRYEQYF

abundance: -
v_gene: TRBV6-5
j_gene: TRBJ1-1
d_gene: -
CDR3nt: TGTGCCAGCAGTTCAGGGTGGAGGAACACTGAAGCTTTCTTT
CDR3aa: CASSSGWRNTEAFF

abundance: once
v_gene: TRBV7-8
j_gene: TRBJ2-1
d_gene: TRBD2
CDR3nt: TGTGCCAGCAGCCCCCGGGAGGGGAGCTACAATGAGCAGTTCTTC
CDR3aa: CASSPREGSYNEQFF

abundance: -
v_gene: TRBV2
j_gene: TRBJ1-6
d_gene: -
CDR3nt: TGTGCCAGCAGTGCACTCGGGAGTTATTCACCCCTCCACTTT
CDR3aa: CASSALGSYSPLHF

abundance: -
v_gene: TRBV10-3
j_gene: TRBJ2-7
d_gene: -
CDR3nt: TGTGCCATCAGTGAGTACTACGAGCAGTACTTC
CDR3aa: CAISEYYEQYF

abundance: -
v_gene: TRBV14
j_gene: TRBJ1-2
d_gene: -
CDR3nt: TGTGCCAGCAGCCAAGAAAAAGCAGGCTATGGCTACACCTTC
CDR3aa: CASSQEKAGYGYTF

abundance: -
v_gene: TRBV6-5
j_gene: TRBJ2-1
d_gene: TRBD2
CDR3nt: TGTGCCAGCAGTCACCCGAGCGGGAGCGATGAGCAGTTCTTC
CDR3aa: CASSHPSGSDEQFF

abundance: -
v_gene: TRBV6-5
j_gene: TRBJ2-5
d_gene: -
CDR3nt: TGTGCCAGCAGTTACTCCGGCAGGGAGACCCAGTACTTC
CDR3aa: CASSYSGRETQYF

abundance: -
v_gene: TRBV6-1
j_gene: TRBJ1-2
d_gene: TRBD1
CDR3nt: TGTGCCAGCAGTGAGATTCTTGGACAGGGGGCTTATGGCTACACCTTC
CDR3aa: CASSEILGQGAYGYTF

abundance: -
v_gene: TRBV6-7
j_gene: TRBJ2-3
d_gene: TRBD2
CDR3nt: TGTGCCAGCAGTTACCCTACCCGACTAGCGGGGTGCACAGATACGCAGTATTTT
CDR3aa: CASSYPTRLAGCTDTQYF

abundance: -
v_gene: TRBV7-6
j_gene: TRBJ2-6
d_gene: -
CDR3nt: TGTGCCAGCAGCCACACCTACTCTGGGGCCAACGTCCTGACTTTC
CDR3aa: CASSHTYSGANVLTF

abundance: -
v_gene: TRBV11-2
j_gene: TRBJ2-7
d_gene: TRBD1
CDR3nt: TGTGCCAGCAGCTCGGGACAGGGGGCTCGGGAGCAGTACTTC
CDR3aa: CASSSGQGAREQYF

abundance: -
v_gene: TRBV10-3
j_gene: TRBJ2-5
d_gene: -
CDR3nt: TGTGCCATCAGTGACCTGCGGTTCCAAGAGACCCAGTACTTC
CDR3aa: CAISDLRFQETQYF

abundance: -
v_gene: TRBV29-1
j_gene: TRBJ2-3
d_gene: -
CDR3nt: TGCAGCATCAAAGGGGGCCAGGGAGGGGTCACAGATACGCAGTATTTT
CDR3aa: CSIKGGQGGVTDTQYF

abundance: -
v_gene: TRBV7-2
j_gene: TRBJ2-1
d_gene: -
CDR3nt: TGTGCCAGCAGCTTACAGAACGGGGCCTCCTACAATGAGCAGTTCTTC
CDR3aa: CASSLQNGASYNEQFF

abundance: -
v_gene: TRBV5-4
j_gene: TRBJ1-2
d_gene: TRBD1
CDR3nt: TGTGCCAGCAGCCACCGGGACAGCTACTATGGCTACACCTTC
CDR3aa: CASSHRDSYYGYTF

abundance: -
v_gene: TRBV25-1
j_gene: TRBJ2-7
d_gene: -
CDR3nt: TGTGCCAGCAGTGATGTGAGGGAGAGGGACGAGCAGTACTTC
CDR3aa: CASSDVRERDEQYF

abundance: -
v_gene: TRBV6-1
j_gene: TRBJ2-1
d_gene: TRBD2
CDR3nt: TGTGCCAGCAATAGCGGGAGGGCGAGTGAGCAGTTCTTC
CDR3aa: CASNSGRASEQFF